This is a list of T cell receptor beta chains from one sample in a study of blood T cell repertoires in COVID-19. Profiled with immunoSEQ multiplex PCR; TCRdb holds only in-frame clones, not every one. The table records fewer than 200,000 clones, about 85% of them present only once. Material: peripheral blood. All receptors come from a human donor with acute or convalescent COVID-19. The donor label of this sample is uncertain. Both conserved end residues are part of each CDR3. The D gene is left open where the match is weak. Part of the rows lack a size; the others show once, few, many or a class for expanded clones.

D gene,V gene,J gene,clone size,CDR3 protein,CDR3 DNA
TRBD2,TRBV29-1,TRBJ2-5,NA,CSVDIWGTSGGRQETQYF,TGCAGCGTTGATATATGGGGGACTAGCGGGGGCAGACAAGAGACCCAGTACTTC
NA,TRBV28,TRBJ2-7,NA,CASTRLSYEQYF,TGTGCCAGCACCCGGTTGTCCTACGAGCAGTACTTC
NA,TRBV20-1,TRBJ2-7,NA,CSASLRGEQYF,TGCAGTGCTAGTTTGCGGGGCGAGCAGTACTTC
TRBD1,TRBV15,TRBJ2-7,once,CATRDRGQSYEQYF,TGTGCCACCAGGGACAGGGGGCAATCCTACGAGCAGTACTTC
NA,TRBV5-8,TRBJ1-1,NA,CASSLTGNTEAFF,TGTGCCAGCAGCTTGACAGGGAACACTGAAGCTTTCTTT
NA,TRBV6-2/TRBV6-3,TRBJ2-1,few,CASSFLGNEQFF,TGTGCCAGCAGTTTCCTCGGGAATGAGCAGTTCTTC
TRBD1,TRBV2,TRBJ1-1,NA,CASSPTGDFLGNTEAFF,TGTGCCAGCAGCCCCACAGGGGACTTCTTAGGGAACACTGAAGCTTTCTTT
TRBD2,TRBV6-5,TRBJ2-3,once,CASRLAGGRTDTQYF,TGTGCCAGCAGATTAGCGGGGGGCAGGACAGATACGCAGTATTTT
NA,TRBV9,TRBJ1-6,NA,CASSVAHNSPLHF,TGTGCCAGCAGCGTAGCTCATAATTCACCCCTCCACTTT
TRBD1,TRBV2,TRBJ1-2,NA,CASSVTGGNYGYTF,TGTGCCAGCAGTGTGACAGGGGGCAACTATGGCTACACCTTC
NA,TRBV7-2,TRBJ1-5,NA,CASSPDSSNQPQHF,TGTGCCAGCAGTCCCGACAGTAGCAATCAGCCCCAGCATTTT
NA,TRBV3-1/TRBV3-2,TRBJ1-3,NA,CASSQAGVSGNTIYF,TGTGCCAGCAGCCAGGCAGGGGTCTCTGGAAACACCATATATTTT
TRBD1,TRBV5-1,TRBJ1-2,NA,CASSLAGQGGGYTF,TGCGCCAGCAGCTTGGCTGGACAGGGAGGAGGCTACACCTTC
TRBD2,TRBV4-2,TRBJ2-5,NA,CASSQSGLAGQETQYF,TGTGCCAGCAGCCAGTCGGGACTAGCGGGGCAAGAGACCCAGTACTTC
NA,TRBV4-2,TRBJ1-4,NA,CASSLSTARSGEKLFF,TGTGCCAGCAGCCTCAGTACGGCCAGGTCGGGAGAAAAACTGTTTTTT
TRBD1,TRBV19,TRBJ1-5,NA,CASTPSTGAEPQHF,TGTGCCAGTACCCCCTCGACAGGGGCGGAGCCCCAGCATTTT
NA,TRBV11-3,TRBJ1-2,NA,CASSYSADYYGYTF,TGTGCCAGCTCCTATTCGGCGGATTACTATGGCTACACCTTC
NA,TRBV7-2,TRBJ1-1,NA,CATGDYGRMNTEAFF,TGTGCCACCGGGGACTACGGACGTATGAACACTGAAGCTTTCTTT
NA,TRBV5-5,TRBJ1-2,NA,CASSQQPRDKLGGYTF,TGTGCCAGCAGCCAGCAACCCCGGGACAAGTTGGGAGGCTACACCTTC
TRBD1,TRBV28,TRBJ1-4,NA,CASSLQRQGVREKLFF,TGTGCCAGCAGTCTCCAGCGACAGGGGGTAAGAGAAAAACTGTTTTTT
NA,TRBV6-5,TRBJ1-1,NA,CASSYVRDTEAFF,TGTGCCAGCAGTTACGTGAGGGACACTGAAGCTTTCTTT
NA,TRBV3-1/TRBV3-2,TRBJ1-2,NA,CASSQPQGTYGYTF,TGTGCCAGCAGCCAACCACAGGGTACCTATGGCTACACCTTC
NA,TRBV25-1,TRBJ2-7,NA,CASSAQGSYEQYF,TGTGCCAGCAGTGCACAGGGCTCCTACGAGCAGTACTTC
NA,TRBV20-1,TRBJ1-1,NA,CSARENTEAFF,TGCAGTGCCCGGGAGAACACTGAAGCTTTCTTT
TRBD1,TRBV30,TRBJ2-7,once,CAWSFLGQGYEQYF,TGTGCCTGGAGTTTCCTGGGACAGGGCTACGAGCAGTACTTC